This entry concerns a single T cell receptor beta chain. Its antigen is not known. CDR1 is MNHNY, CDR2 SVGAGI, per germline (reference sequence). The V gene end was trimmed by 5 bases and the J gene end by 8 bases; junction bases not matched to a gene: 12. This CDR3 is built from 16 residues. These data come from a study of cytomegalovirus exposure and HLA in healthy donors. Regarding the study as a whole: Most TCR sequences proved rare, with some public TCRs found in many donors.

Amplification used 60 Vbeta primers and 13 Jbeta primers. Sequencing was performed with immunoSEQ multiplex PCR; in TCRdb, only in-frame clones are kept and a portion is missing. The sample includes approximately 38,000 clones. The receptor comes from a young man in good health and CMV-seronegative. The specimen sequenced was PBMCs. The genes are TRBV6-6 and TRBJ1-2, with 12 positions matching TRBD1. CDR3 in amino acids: CASSPLTGTGGYGYTF. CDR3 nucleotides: TGTGCCAGCAGTCCCCTGACCGGGACAGGGGGCTACGGCTACACCTTC.